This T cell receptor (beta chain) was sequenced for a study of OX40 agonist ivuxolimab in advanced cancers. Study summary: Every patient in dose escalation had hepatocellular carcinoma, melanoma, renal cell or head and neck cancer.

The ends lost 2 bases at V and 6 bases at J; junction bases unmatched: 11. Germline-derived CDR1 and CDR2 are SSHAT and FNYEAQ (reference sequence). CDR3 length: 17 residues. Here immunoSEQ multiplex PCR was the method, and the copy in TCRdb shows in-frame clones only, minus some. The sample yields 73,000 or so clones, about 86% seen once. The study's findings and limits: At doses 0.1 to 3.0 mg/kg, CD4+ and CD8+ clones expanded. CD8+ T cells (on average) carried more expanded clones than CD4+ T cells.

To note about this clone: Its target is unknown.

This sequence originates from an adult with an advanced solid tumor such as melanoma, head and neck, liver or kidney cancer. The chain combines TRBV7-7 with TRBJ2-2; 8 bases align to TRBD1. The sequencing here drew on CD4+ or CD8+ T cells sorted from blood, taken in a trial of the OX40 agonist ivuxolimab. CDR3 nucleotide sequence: TGTGCCAGCAGCTTAATTTTTCAGGGGGCCGTTCCCGGGGAGCTGTTTTTT. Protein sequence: CASSLIFQGAVPGELFF.